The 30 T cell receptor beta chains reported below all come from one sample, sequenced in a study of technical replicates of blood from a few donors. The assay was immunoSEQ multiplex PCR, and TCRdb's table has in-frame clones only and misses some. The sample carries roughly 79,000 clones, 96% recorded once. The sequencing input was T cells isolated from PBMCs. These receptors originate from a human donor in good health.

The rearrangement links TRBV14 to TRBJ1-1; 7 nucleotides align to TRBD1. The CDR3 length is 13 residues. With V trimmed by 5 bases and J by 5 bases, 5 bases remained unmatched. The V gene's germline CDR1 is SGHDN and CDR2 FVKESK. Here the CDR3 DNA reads TGTGCCAGCAGCATAGGGGGCAGAACTGAAGCTTTCTTT. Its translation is CASSIGGRTEAFF.

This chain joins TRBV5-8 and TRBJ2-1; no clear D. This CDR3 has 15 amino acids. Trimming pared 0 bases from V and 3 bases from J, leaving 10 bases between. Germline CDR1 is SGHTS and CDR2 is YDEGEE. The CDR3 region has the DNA TGTGCCAGCAGCTTGGGAAGGAGCCACTACAATGAGCAGTTCTTC. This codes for CASSLGRSHYNEQFF.

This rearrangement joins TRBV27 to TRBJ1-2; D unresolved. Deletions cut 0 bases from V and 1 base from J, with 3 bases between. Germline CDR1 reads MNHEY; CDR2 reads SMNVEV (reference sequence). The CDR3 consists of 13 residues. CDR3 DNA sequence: TGTGCCAGCAGTTTATCGAGTAACTATGGCTACACCTTC. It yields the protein CASSLSSNYGYTF.

CDR3 in DNA: TGTGCCAGCAGCGTAGGCTACGGCACAGATACGCAGTATTTT. It yields the protein CASSVGYGTDTQYF. V gene TRBV9 combines with J gene TRBJ2-3, with D uncertain. Germline V CDR1 and CDR2: SGDLS, YYNGEE. Trimming stripped 0 bases from V and 1 base from J, with 6 bases between. The CDR3 has 14 residues.

The CDR3 protein is CASSSPGQGNGYTF. CDR3 nucleotides: TGTGCCAGCAGTTCCCCGGGACAGGGGAATGGCTACACCTTC. The rearrangement uses TRBV6-6 and TRBJ1-2, with TRBD1 matching 10 bases. CDR1 is MNHNY and CDR2 is SVGAGI in the germline V gene (reference sequence). This CDR3 contains 14 residues. V was pared by 4 bases and J by 6 bases, with 5 bases of the junction left unmatched.

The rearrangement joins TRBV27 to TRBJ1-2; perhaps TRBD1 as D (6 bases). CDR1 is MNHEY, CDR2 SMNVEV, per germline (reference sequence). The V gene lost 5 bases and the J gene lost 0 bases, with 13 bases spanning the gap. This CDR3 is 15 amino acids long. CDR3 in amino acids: CASSNTGYSNYGYTF. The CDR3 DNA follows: TGTGCCAGCAGTAATACAGGGTATTCTAACTATGGCTACACCTTC.

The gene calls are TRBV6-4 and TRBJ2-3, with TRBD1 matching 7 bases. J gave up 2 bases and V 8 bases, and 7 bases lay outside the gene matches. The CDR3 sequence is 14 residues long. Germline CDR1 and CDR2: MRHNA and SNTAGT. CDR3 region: CASGPGQSTDTQYF. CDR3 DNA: TGTGCCAGCGGACCGGGACAGTCCACAGATACGCAGTATTTT.

Here the CDR3 DNA reads TGTGCCAGCAGCATCTCAGAACAAACGGGGAACTACTACAATGAGCAGTTCTTC. Its translation: CASSISEQTGNYYNEQFF. V is TRBV27 and J is TRBJ2-1; TRBD2 is a possible D gene (5 bases). V shed 6 bases and J shed 3 bases, with 24 bases lying between them. The germline V gene has CDR1 MNHEY and CDR2 SMNVEV (reference sequence). There are 18 residues in the CDR3.

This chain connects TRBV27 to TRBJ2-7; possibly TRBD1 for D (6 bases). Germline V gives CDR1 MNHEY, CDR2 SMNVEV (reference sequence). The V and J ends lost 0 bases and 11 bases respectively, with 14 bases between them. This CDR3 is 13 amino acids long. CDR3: CASSLSRGGWEYF. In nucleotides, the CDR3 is TGTGCCAGCAGTTTATCGAGAGGGGGTTGGGAGTACTTC.

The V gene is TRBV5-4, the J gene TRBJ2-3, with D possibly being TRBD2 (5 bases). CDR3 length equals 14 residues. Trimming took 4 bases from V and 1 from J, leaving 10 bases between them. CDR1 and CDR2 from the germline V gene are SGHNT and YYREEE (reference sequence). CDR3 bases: TGTGCCAGCAGCGCCGGGGTTCGCACAGATACGCAGTATTTT. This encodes CASSAGVRTDTQYF.

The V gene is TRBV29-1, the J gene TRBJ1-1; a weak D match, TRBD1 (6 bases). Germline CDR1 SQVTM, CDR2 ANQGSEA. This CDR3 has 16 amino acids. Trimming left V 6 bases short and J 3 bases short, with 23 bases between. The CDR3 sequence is CSVGRTVASIDTEAFF. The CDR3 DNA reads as TGCAGCGTCGGGAGGACAGTGGCAAGTATAGACACTGAAGCTTTCTTT.

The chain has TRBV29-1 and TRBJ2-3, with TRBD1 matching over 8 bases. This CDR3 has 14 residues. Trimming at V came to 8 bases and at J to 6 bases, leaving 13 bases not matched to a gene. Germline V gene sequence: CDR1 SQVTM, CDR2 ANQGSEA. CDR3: CSSEGQEAGDTQYF. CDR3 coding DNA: TGCAGCTCTGAGGGACAGGAGGCAGGGGATACGCAGTATTTT.

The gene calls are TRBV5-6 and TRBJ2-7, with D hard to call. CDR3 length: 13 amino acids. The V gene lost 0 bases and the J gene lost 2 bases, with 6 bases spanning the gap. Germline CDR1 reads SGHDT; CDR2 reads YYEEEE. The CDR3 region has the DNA TGTGCCAGCAGCTTGGTCCAGACCTACGAGCAGTACTTC. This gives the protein CASSLVQTYEQYF.

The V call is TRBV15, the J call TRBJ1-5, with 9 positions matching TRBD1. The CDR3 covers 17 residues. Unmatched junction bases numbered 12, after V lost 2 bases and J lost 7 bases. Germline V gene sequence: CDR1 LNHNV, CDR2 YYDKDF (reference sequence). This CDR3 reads CATSRFTGTGIWQPQHF. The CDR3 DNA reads TGTGCCACCAGCAGATTTACCGGGACAGGGATCTGGCAGCCCCAGCATTTT.

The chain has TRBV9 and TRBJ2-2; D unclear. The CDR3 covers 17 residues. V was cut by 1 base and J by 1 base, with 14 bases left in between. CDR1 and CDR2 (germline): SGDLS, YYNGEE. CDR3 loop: CASSVSLELWNTGELFF. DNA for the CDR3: TGTGCCAGCAGCGTAAGTTTAGAGCTTTGGAACACCGGGGAGCTGTTTTTT.

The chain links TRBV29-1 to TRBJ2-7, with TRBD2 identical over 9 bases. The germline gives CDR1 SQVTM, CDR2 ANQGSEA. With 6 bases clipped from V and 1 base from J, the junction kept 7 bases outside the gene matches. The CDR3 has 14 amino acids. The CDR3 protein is CSVRGLAGSYEQYF. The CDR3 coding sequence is TGCAGCGTACGAGGCCTAGCGGGGTCCTACGAGCAGTACTTC.

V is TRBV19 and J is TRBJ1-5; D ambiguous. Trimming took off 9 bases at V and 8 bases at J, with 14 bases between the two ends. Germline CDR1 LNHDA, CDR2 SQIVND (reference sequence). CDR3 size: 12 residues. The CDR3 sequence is CASRYGVEPQHF. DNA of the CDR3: TGTGCCAGCCGATATGGAGTAGAGCCCCAGCATTTT.

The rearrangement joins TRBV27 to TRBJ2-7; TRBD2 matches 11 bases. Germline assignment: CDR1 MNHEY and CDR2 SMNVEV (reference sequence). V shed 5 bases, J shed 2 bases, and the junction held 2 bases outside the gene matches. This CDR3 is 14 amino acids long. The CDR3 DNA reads TGTGCCAGCAGTCTAGCGGGAGGCACCTACGAGCAGTACTTC. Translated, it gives CASSLAGGTYEQYF.

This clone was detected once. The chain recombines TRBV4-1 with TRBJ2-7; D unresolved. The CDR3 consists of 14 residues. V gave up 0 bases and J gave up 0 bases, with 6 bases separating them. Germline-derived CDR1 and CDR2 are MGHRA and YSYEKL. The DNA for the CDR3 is TGCGCCAGCAGCCAAGATGTCGGCTCCTACGAGCAGTACTTC. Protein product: CASSQDVGSYEQYF.

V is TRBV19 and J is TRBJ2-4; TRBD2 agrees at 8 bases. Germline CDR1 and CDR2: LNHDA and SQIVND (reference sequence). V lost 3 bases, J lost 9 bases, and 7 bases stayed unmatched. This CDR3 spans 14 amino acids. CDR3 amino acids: CASSIGAGGVIQYF. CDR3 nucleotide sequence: TGTGCCAGTAGTATCGGGGCGGGAGGAGTCATTCAGTACTTC.

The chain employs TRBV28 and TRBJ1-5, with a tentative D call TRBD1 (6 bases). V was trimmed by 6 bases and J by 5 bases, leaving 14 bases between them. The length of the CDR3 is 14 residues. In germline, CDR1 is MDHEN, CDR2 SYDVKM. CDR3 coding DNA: TGTGCCAGCAGGGGGGACACGCGATATCAGCCCCAGCATTTT. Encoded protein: CASRGDTRYQPQHF.

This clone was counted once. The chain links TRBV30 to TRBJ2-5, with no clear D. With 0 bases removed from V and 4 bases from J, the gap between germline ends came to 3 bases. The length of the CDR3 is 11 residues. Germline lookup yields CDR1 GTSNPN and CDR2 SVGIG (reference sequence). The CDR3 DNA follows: TGTGCCTGGAGTGTAGCAGAGACCCAGTACTTC. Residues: CAWSVAETQYF.

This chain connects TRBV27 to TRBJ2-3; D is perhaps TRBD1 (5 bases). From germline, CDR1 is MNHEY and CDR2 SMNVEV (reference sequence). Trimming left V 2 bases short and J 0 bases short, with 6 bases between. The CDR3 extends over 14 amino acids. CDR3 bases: TGTGCCAGCAGTTTAGGGGCTAGCACAGATACGCAGTATTTT. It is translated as CASSLGASTDTQYF.

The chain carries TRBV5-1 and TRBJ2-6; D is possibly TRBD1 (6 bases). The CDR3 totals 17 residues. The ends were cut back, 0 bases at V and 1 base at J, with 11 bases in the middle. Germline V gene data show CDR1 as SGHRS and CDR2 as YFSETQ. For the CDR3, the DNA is TGCGCCAGCAGCTTGGTCCAGGGGAGTTCTGGGGCCAACGTCCTGACTTTC. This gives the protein CASSLVQGSSGANVLTF.

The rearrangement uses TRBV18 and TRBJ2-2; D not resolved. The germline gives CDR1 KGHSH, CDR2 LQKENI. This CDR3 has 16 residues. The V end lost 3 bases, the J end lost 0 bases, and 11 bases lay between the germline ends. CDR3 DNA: TGTGCCAGCTCACCTGACTCCCCCGCGAACACCGGGGAGCTGTTTTTT. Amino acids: CASSPDSPANTGELFF. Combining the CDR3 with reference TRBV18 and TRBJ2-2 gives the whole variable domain NAGVMQNPRHLVRRRGQEARLRCSPMKGHSHVYWYRQLPEEGLKFMVYLQKENIIDESGMPKERFSAEFPKEGPSILRIQQVVRGDSAAYFCASSPDSPANTGELFFGEGSRLTVL.

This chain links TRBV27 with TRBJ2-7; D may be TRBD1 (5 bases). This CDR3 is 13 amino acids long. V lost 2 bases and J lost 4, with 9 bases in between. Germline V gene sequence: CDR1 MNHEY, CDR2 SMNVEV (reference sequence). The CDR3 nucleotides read TGTGCCAGCAGTTTAGGCAGGGTTTACGAGCAGTACTTC. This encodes CASSLGRVYEQYF.

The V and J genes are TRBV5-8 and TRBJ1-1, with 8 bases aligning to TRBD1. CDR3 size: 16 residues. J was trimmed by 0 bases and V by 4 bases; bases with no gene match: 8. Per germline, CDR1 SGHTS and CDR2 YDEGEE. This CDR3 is CASSVRDRIMNTEAFF. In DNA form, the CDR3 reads TGTGCCAGCAGCGTCCGGGACAGGATTATGAACACTGAAGCTTTCTTT.

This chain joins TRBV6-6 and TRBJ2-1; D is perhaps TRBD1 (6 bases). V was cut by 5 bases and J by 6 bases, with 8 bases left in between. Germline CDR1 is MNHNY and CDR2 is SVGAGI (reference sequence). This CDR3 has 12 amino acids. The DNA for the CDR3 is TGTGCCAGCAGTAGGGGGAGCAATGAGCAGTTCTTC. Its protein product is CASSRGSNEQFF.

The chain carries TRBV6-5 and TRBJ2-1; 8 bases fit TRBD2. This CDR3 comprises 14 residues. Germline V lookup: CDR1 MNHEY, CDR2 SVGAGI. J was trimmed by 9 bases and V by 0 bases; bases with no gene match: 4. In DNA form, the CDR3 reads TGTGCCAGCAGTTACTCGGGACTAGGCATTGAGCAGTTCTTC. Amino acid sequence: CASSYSGLGIEQFF.

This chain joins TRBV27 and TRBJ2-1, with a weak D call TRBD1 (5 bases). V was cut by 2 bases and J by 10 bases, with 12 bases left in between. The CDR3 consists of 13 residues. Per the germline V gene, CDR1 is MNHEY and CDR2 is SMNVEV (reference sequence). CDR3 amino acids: CASSLRWGKEQFF. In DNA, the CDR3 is TGTGCCAGCAGTTTAAGATGGGGCAAAGAGCAGTTCTTC.